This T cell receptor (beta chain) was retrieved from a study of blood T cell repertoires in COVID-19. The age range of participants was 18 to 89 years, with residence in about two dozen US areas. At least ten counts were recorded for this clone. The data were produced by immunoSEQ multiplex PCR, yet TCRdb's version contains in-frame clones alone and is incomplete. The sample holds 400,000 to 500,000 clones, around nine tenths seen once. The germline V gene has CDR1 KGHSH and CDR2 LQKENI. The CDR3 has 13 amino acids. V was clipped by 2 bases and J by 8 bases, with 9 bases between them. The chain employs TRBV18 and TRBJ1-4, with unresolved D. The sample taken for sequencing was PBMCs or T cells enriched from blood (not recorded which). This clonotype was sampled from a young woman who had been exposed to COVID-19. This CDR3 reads CASSPERYEKLFF. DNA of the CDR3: TGTGCCAGCTCACCAGAGCGGTACGAAAAACTGTTTTTT.